The T cell receptor (beta chain) under discussion was sequenced for a study of Graves' ophthalmopathy and Graves' hyperthyroidism. This CDR3 has 15 residues. Germline V gene data show CDR1 as SGHNT and CDR2 as YYREEE (reference sequence). V trimming: 0 bases; J trimming: 3 bases; junction bases outside the gene matches: 3. Amplifying from RNA transcripts, the study obtained TCR beta CDR3 regions. First-round RT-PCR employed HTBI primers, with a second-round multiplex PCR after it. One entry per CDR3 protein, called by TCRdb with MiXCR from the multiplex PCR reads. The profile shows 580,000 or so distinct CDR3 sequences, less than 40% of them singletons.

Sequencing was done on a sample of peripheral blood or thyroid tissue (not recorded which). The sequence came from an adult man with Graves' hyperthyroidism. This sequence joins TRBV5-4 and TRBJ2-7; TRBD1 matches at 10 bases. The CDR3 sequence is CASSLGGQGNYEQYF. Written as DNA, the CDR3 is TGTGCCAGCAGCTTGGGGGGACAGGGGAACTACGAGCAGTACTTC.